This TCR beta chain was recovered during a study of blood T cells in healthy people across ages. Study-level points and caveats: The long-lived group displayed more naive CD4+ cells, plus higher diversity, than the aged donors did. In older individuals, TCR beta diversity per million T cells was lower, falling roughly linearly with age.

A sample-barcoded 5' primer and a J-beta primer mix were used in a second PCR of roughly 7 to 12 cycles. Tags on each cDNA molecule came from a template-switch adaptor with 12 random nucleotides. TCRdb reprocessed the 5' RACE reads with MiXCR, giving one entry per CDR3 protein. Of over 600,000 distinct CDR3 sequences in the sample, more than 35% are singletons; the top ten hold roughly 20%. Trimming removed 4 bases from V and 5 bases from J, with 20 bases in between. Germline V gene lookup returns CDR1 SQVTM and CDR2 ANQGSEA. The CDR3 totals 15 residues. Regarding this clonotype: No antigen is known for it.

Drawn from each donor were approximately 9.2 milliliters of peripheral blood. The specimen sequenced was blood. This receptor was identified in an elderly man in good health. The chain joins TRBV29-1 to TRBJ2-5; D is unresolved. CDR3 residues: CSVGPLPPSEETQYF. The DNA of the CDR3 is TGCAGCGTTGGCCCCCTTCCTCCGAGTGAGGAGACCCAGTACTTC.